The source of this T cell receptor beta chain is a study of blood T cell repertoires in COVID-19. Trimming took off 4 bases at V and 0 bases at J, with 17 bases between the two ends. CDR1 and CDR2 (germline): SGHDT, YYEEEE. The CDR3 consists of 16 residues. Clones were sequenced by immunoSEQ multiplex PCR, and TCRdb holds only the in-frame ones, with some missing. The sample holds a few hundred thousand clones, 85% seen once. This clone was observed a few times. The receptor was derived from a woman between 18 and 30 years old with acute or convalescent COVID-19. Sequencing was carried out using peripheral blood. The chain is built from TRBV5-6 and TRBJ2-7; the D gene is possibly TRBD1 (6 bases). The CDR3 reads CASSPRTGSSSYEQYF. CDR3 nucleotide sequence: TGTGCCAGCAGCCCTCGTACAGGGTCGAGCTCCTACGAGCAGTACTTC. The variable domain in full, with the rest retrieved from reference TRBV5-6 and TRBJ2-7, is DAGVTQSPTHLIKTRGQQVTLRCSPKSGHDTVSWYQQALGQGPQFIFQYYEEEERQRGNFPDRFSGHQFPNYSSELNVNALLLGDSALYLCASSPRTGSSSYEQYFGPGTRLTVT.